The present T cell receptor beta chain was sequenced within a study of shared clonotypes between healthy human individuals. Study summary: The donor pool was made up of two women and three men aged 18 to 49.

For this clone: No antigen is known for it.

V was pared by 7 bases and J by 5 bases, with 12 bases of the junction left unmatched. The CDR3 is 15 amino acids. Germline V lookup: CDR1 PRHDT, CDR2 FYEKMQ (reference sequence). TCRdb's table, derived via immunoSEQ multiplex PCR, lists solely in-frame clones and lacks some. The sample holds around 580,000 clones, roughly 98% seen once. Study-wide points: Limited genetic and exposure-history diversity came from having few donors.

Naive CD8 cells lacked CD45RO and underwent positive selection for CCR7, leaving out terminally differentiated effector memory CD45RA+ cells. Every donor, a Caucasian adult, lived in Nashville, Tennessee. V and J are TRBV13 and TRBJ1-1; 8 bases map to TRBD1. Sequenced input: naive CD8+ T cells sorted from blood. This TCR was recovered from a man under 40 in good health. CDR3 loop: CASTPRTGRKTEAFF. CDR3 nucleotide sequence: TGTGCCAGCACCCCTAGGACAGGGAGGAAGACTGAAGCTTTCTTT.